The clone carrying this TCR beta chain came up a few times. Its antigen remains unknown. Per the original methods: Built for papillary thyroid cancer, a distant-metastasis classifier drew on CDR3 differences across clinicopathological groups. MiXCR reprocessed the PCR reads for TCRdb. What appears here as the V and J calls and clone size reflects TCRdb's work, not the paper's. The data hold around 20,000 clones, with 16% observed a single time. The data were obtained in a study of metastatic and nonmetastatic thyroid tumors. At the level of the study: Repertoire comparison spanned blood and tumor or nodule tissue of malignant and benign thyroid patients. Study conclusions and caveats: Benign nodules reportedly had significantly lower TCR beta diversity than malignant thyroid tumors in blood and tumor.

Germline V gene lookup returns CDR1 MDHEN and CDR2 SYDVKM. This CDR3 spans 16 amino acids. The junction had 8 bases not matched to a gene; V was cut back by 0 bases and J by 4 bases. Patients had received no treatment of any kind before thyroid surgery. This clonotype originated in a male donor with papillary thyroid cancer or a benign thyroid nodule (not recorded which). Some clones in this sample may be carry-over from other donors' samples. The chain is built from TRBV28 and TRBJ1-2; TRBD1 matches 7 bases. Sequenced material: blood. The CDR3 nucleotides read TGTGCCAGCAGTTTATGGAACTCACAGGGGCGCTATGGCTACACCTTC. Amino acid sequence: CASSLWNSQGRYGYTF.